Shown below are 27 T cell receptor beta chains from a single sample sequenced in a study of T cell changes during pregnancy in multiple sclerosis. Produced via immunoSEQ multiplex PCR; TCRdb's table is partial and in-frame only. The sample records 70,000 to 100,000 clones, 85% to 95% being singletons. The material sequenced was peripheral blood, taken in the third trimester of pregnancy. The origin of the receptors is a female donor in good health, enrolled as a control in a pregnancy study.

The chain joins TRBV4-1 to TRBJ2-5, with 11 nucleotides matching TRBD2. Trimming removed 0 bases from V and 1 base from J; junction bases left unmatched: 7. Germline V CDR1 and CDR2: MGHRA, YSYEKL. This CDR3 has 18 amino acids. CDR3: CASSQETSGDPSQETQYF. CDR3 DNA sequence: TGCGCCAGCAGCCAAGAGACTAGCGGGGACCCCTCCCAAGAGACCCAGTACTTC.

The CDR3 bases are TGTGCCAGCAGTAAGACAGACAATGAGCAGTTCTTC. As protein: CASSKTDNEQFF. The rearrangement uses TRBV6-6 and TRBJ2-1; D is perhaps TRBD1 (5 bases). This CDR3 spans 12 amino acids. Trimming took 5 bases from V and 5 from J, leaving 7 bases between them. Germline values: CDR1 MNHNY, CDR2 SVGAGI (reference sequence).

The chain is built from TRBV2 and TRBJ2-1, with D possibly matching TRBD1 (6 bases). Per the germline V gene, CDR1 is SNHLY and CDR2 is FYNNEI. This CDR3 is 11 amino acids long. V was shortened by 7 bases and J by 15 bases, with 16 bases between the two germline ends. CDR3 loop: CASTIMDRRFF. The CDR3 bases are TGTGCCAGCACTATCATGGACAGAAGGTTCTTC.

J is TRBJ1-1 and V is TRBV4-1, with a possible D match to TRBD1 (5 bases). The length of the CDR3 is 16 residues. Trimming removed 4 bases at V and 5 bases at J, with 20 bases between. Per germline, CDR1 MGHRA and CDR2 YSYEKL. The CDR3 coding sequence is TGCGCCAGCAGCCTATTCGGGGGGTTGGGGGGGACTGAAGCTTTCTTT. Protein sequence: CASSLFGGLGGTEAFF.

This rearrangement joins TRBV6-6 to TRBJ2-3, with 10 bases matching TRBD2. In germline, CDR1 is MNHNY, CDR2 SVGAGI (reference sequence). The CDR3 consists of 15 residues. The J segment lost 1 base and the V segment lost 2 bases, leaving 0 bases of the junction unmatched. The CDR3 DNA is TGTGCCAGCAGTTACCTAGCGGGAGGCACAGATACGCAGTATTTT. Residues: CASSYLAGGTDTQYF.

The chain couples TRBV28 to TRBJ1-2; D is ambiguous. Deletions cut 2 bases from V and 0 bases from J, with 7 bases between. The CDR3 has 14 amino acids. Germline V gene data show CDR1 as MDHEN and CDR2 as SYDVKM. The CDR3 spells CASSLQASNYGYTF. The CDR3 nucleotides are TGTGCCAGCAGTTTACAGGCCTCTAACTATGGCTACACCTTC.

The chain is built from TRBV28 and TRBJ1-2; a possible D gene is TRBD1 (6 bases). CDR1 MDHEN and CDR2 SYDVKM come from the germline V gene. The CDR3 has 12 amino acids. The V end was cut by 4 bases, the J end by 6 bases, with 9 bases between. This chain's CDR3 is CASSSQGNGYTF. CDR3 coding DNA: TGTGCCAGCAGTTCACAGGGAAATGGCTACACCTTC.

V gene TRBV11-3 combines with J gene TRBJ2-1; possibly TRBD1 for D (7 bases). The CDR3 is made up of 15 amino acids. Germline loops: CDR1 SGHNT, CDR2 YENEEA. The V end was cut by 4 bases, the J end by 5 bases, with 15 bases between. CDR3 loop: CASSSDRDFNNEQFF. The DNA of the CDR3 is TGTGCCAGCAGCTCAGACAGGGACTTCAACAATGAGCAGTTCTTC.

The gene calls are TRBV4-1 and TRBJ2-1, with 10 bases identical to TRBD2. J gave up 5 bases and V 1 base, and 5 bases lay outside the gene matches. The germline V gene has CDR1 MGHRA and CDR2 YSYEKL. The CDR3 consists of 16 residues. The CDR3 DNA follows: TGCGCCAGCAGCCAAGTCGGCCTAGCGGGGGACAATGAGCAGTTCTTC. Protein sequence: CASSQVGLAGDNEQFF.

The rearrangement links TRBV10-3 to TRBJ2-1, with 14 bases matching TRBD2. V was pared by 2 bases and J by 7 bases, with 4 bases of the junction left unmatched. The CDR3 loop spans 16 amino acids. Germline CDR1 reads ENHRY; CDR2 reads SYGVKD. CDR3 coding DNA: TGTGCCATCAGTGAGGCGGGGACTAGCGGGAGTAATGAGCAGTTCTTC. Translating it yields CAISEAGTSGSNEQFF.

The chain links TRBV6-6 to TRBJ1-4, with 7 bases that match TRBD1. The CDR3 consists of 14 residues. J gave up 3 bases and V 6 bases, and 4 bases lay outside the gene matches. CDR1 MNHNY and CDR2 SVGAGI come from the germline V gene (reference sequence). The CDR3: CASRRTGANEKLFF. The CDR3 region has the DNA TGTGCCAGCAGGCGAACAGGGGCTAATGAAAAACTGTTTTTT.

This clone came up once. The gene calls are TRBV28 and TRBJ2-1; 12 bases map to TRBD2. CDR1 and CDR2 (germline): MDHEN, SYDVKM. V shed 11 bases, J shed 8 bases, and the junction held 25 bases outside the gene matches. The CDR3 consists of 19 residues. This CDR3 is CAGSPLQSPTSGSVYEQFF. In nucleotides, the CDR3 is TGTGCCGGGTCCCCCCTACAGAGCCCGACTAGCGGGAGCGTCTATGAGCAGTTCTTC.

The V and J genes are TRBV6-1 and TRBJ1-1; D might be TRBD1 (5 bases). The germline V and J ends were trimmed by 6 bases and 5 bases, with 13 bases remaining between them. This CDR3 has 13 amino acids. Germline V lookup: CDR1 MNHNS, CDR2 SASEGT. CDR3: CASRSIRGTEAFF. The DNA of the CDR3 is TGTGCCAGCAGGTCGATTCGGGGGACTGAAGCTTTCTTT.

The chain carries TRBV28 and TRBJ1-1; D is undetermined. The germline gives CDR1 MDHEN, CDR2 SYDVKM. V lost 3 bases, J lost 5 bases, and 10 bases lay in between. The length of the CDR3 is 13 residues. CDR3 coding DNA: TGTGCCAGCAGTTTGGGAGCGTATACTGAAGCTTTCTTT. It codes for CASSLGAYTEAFF.

This chain links TRBV28 with TRBJ1-4, with D possibly being TRBD1 (5 bases). The CDR3 consists of 12 residues. V dropped 4 bases and J dropped 5 bases, with 5 bases sitting between them. Germline V gene sequence: CDR1 MDHEN, CDR2 SYDVKM. CDR3 DNA: TGTGCCAGCAGTTCAGGGAATGAAAAACTGTTTTTT. This codes for CASSSGNEKLFF.

V gene TRBV7-8 combines with J gene TRBJ2-2; 14 bases match TRBD2. Germline CDR1 reads SGHVS; CDR2 reads FQNEAQ. The CDR3 totals 17 residues. The V gene end was trimmed by 5 bases and the J gene end by 4 bases; junction bases not matched to a gene: 6. CDR3 bases: TGTGCCAGCAGCCCGGGACTAGCGGGAGAGACCACCGGGGAGCTGTTTTTT. This gives the protein CASSPGLAGETTGELFF.

The V call is TRBV6-1, the J call TRBJ2-5, with 8 bases matching TRBD1. V was clipped by 2 bases and J by 2 bases; unmatched bases: 7. The CDR3 has 16 residues. Germline V lookup: CDR1 MNHNS, CDR2 SASEGT. The CDR3 coding sequence is TGTGCCAGCAGTGAAACATGGACAGGGAGGCAAGAGACCCAGTACTTC. Translated, it gives CASSETWTGRQETQYF.

This clone has only one observation. The chain joins TRBV29-1 to TRBJ2-1; TRBD2 aligns across 12 bases. The CDR3 spans 15 residues. Trimming removed 7 bases from V and 8 bases from J; junction bases left unmatched: 12. Germline V gene lookup returns CDR1 SQVTM and CDR2 ANQGSEA. The CDR3 nucleotides are TGCAGCGCACCTCCGCTAGCGGGAGGGACTGATGAGCAGTTCTTC. Its protein is CSAPPLAGGTDEQFF.

The V call is TRBV11-2, the J call TRBJ2-5, with 11 bases that match TRBD2. The V segment lost 1 base and the J segment 1 base; nucleotides outside the gene matches: 5. This CDR3 region has 17 residues. In germline, CDR1 is SGHAT, CDR2 FQNNGV. CDR3 sequence reads: CASSLGVAGGGQETQYF. DNA of the CDR3: TGTGCCAGCAGCTTAGGGGTAGCGGGAGGGGGCCAAGAGACCCAGTACTTC.

This clone was counted once. This CDR3 reads CASSSKLNTGELFF. The CDR3 DNA reads as TGTGCCAGCAGCTCGAAGCTGAACACCGGGGAGCTGTTTTTT. The rearrangement joins TRBV7-6 to TRBJ2-2, with unresolved D. CDR3 length: 14 residues. Germline CDR1 reads SGHVS; CDR2 reads FNYEAQ. V was trimmed by 4 bases and J by 1 base, leaving 7 bases between them.

This chain links TRBV28 with TRBJ2-7, with a tentative D call TRBD2 (6 bases). The CDR3 spans 15 residues. Germline CDR1 MDHEN, CDR2 SYDVKM. The V and J ends lost 2 bases and 1 base respectively, with 12 bases between them. The CDR3: CASSLGGTPSYEQYF. DNA of the CDR3: TGTGCCAGCAGTTTAGGCGGGACTCCTTCCTACGAGCAGTACTTC.

The chain joins TRBV5-1 to TRBJ2-2; 8 positions agree with TRBD2. The germline gives CDR1 SGHRS, CDR2 YFSETQ. The ends lost 2 bases at V and 5 bases at J; junction bases unmatched: 5. The length of the CDR3 is 15 residues. CDR3 in amino acids: CASSFSAGVTGELFF. The CDR3 bases are TGCGCCAGCAGCTTTTCAGCGGGAGTTACCGGGGAGCTGTTTTTT. Full variable domain (missing parts from reference TRBV5-1 and TRBJ2-2): KAGVTQTPRYLIKTRGQQVTLSCSPISGHRSVSWYQQTPGQGLQFLFEYFSETQRNKGNFPGRFSGRQFSNSRSEMNVSTLELGDSALYLCASSFSAGVTGELFFGEGSRLTVL.

V usage is TRBV28 and J usage is TRBJ2-3; 12 bases are shared with TRBD2. Trimming cost V 5 bases and J 6 bases; bases outside gene matches: 9. This CDR3 has 16 amino acids. From germline, CDR1 is MDHEN and CDR2 SYDVKM. CDR3 amino acids: CASSPSSGRAMDTQYF. The CDR3 region has the DNA TGTGCCAGCAGTCCCTCTAGCGGGAGGGCCATGGATACGCAGTATTTT.

The rearrangement joins TRBV2 to TRBJ1-5; 8 bases are shared with TRBD1. V was clipped by 6 bases and J by 7 bases; unmatched bases: 14. This CDR3 is built from 16 residues. Germline V gene sequence: CDR1 SNHLY, CDR2 FYNNEI. The CDR3 is CASSEQGTGVEQPQHF. CDR3 bases: TGTGCCAGCAGCGAACAAGGGACAGGTGTGGAGCAGCCCCAGCATTTT.

V and J are TRBV7-6 and TRBJ2-6, with D possibly matching TRBD1 (5 bases). Germline-derived CDR1 and CDR2 are SGHVS and FNYEAQ. The CDR3 sequence is 18 residues long. Trimming removed 1 base at V and 0 bases at J, with 13 bases between. CDR3 residues: CASSLVGRASSGANVLTF. CDR3 nucleotides: TGTGCCAGCAGCTTAGTCGGCAGGGCCAGCTCTGGGGCCAACGTCCTGACTTTC.

The chain employs TRBV5-1 and TRBJ2-3; D remains ambiguous. CDR1 and CDR2 from the germline V gene are SGHRS and YFSETQ. This CDR3 region has 15 residues. Trimming pared 0 bases from V and 0 bases from J, leaving 8 bases between. CDR3 sequence: CASSLAHYSTDTQYF. For the CDR3, the DNA is TGCGCCAGCAGCTTGGCTCACTACAGCACAGATACGCAGTATTTT.

The V and J genes are TRBV2 and TRBJ2-7, with 15 bases that match TRBD2. This CDR3 is built from 16 residues. Germline V gene lookup returns CDR1 SNHLY and CDR2 FYNNEI. The ends lost 5 bases at V and 5 bases at J; junction bases unmatched: 7. Here the CDR3 reads CASSPIGLAGGHEQYF. CDR3 nucleotides: TGTGCCAGCAGTCCGATCGGACTAGCGGGAGGGCACGAGCAGTACTTC.